This T cell receptor beta chain was captured by sequencing in a study of blood T cell repertoires in COVID-19. Study summary: The study drew acute and convalescent COVID-19 samples from the United States, Italy and Spain.

The repertoire was sequenced with immunoSEQ multiplex PCR; TCRdb's copy has only in-frame clones and lacks some. The table lists roughly 240,000 clones, around 90% of them singletons, with around 1% in the top ten. The CDR3 has 14 amino acids. V lost 5 bases and J lost 5; bases outside the gene matches: 7. The germline V gene encodes CDR1 SNHLY and CDR2 FYNNEI. Assignment of participants to cohorts was predicated upon participant-reported clinical history. This clonotype was sampled from a man aged 50 to 60 who had been exposed to COVID-19. Sequenced input: PBMCs or T cells enriched from blood (not recorded which). The chain combines TRBV2 with TRBJ1-2; 8 positions agree with TRBD1. This chain's CDR3 is CASSPQGVGYGYTF. The CDR3 bases are TGTGCCAGCAGTCCACAGGGGGTTGGTTATGGCTACACCTTC.